A selection of T cell receptor beta chains follows, all from one sample in a study of OX40 agonist ivuxolimab in advanced cancers. TCRdb keeps only in-frame clones here, not all; method: immunoSEQ multiplex PCR. The sample has tens of thousands of clones; 65% to 85% are singletons. The sample in question was CD4+ or CD8+ T cells sorted from blood, obtained in a trial of the OX40 agonist ivuxolimab. These receptors all stem from an adult with an advanced solid tumor such as melanoma, head and neck, liver or kidney cancer. CDR3s include the opening cysteine and the closing phenylalanine or tryptophan. The D gene is left open where the match is weak. Clone size, where shown, is once, few, many, or a class for clones that have expanded.

clone_size j_call d_call v_call cdr3_nt cdr3_aa
once TRBJ1-4 TRBD1 TRBV29-1 TGCAGCGTTATGACAGGGGGAAGTGAAAAACTGTTTTTT CSVMTGGSEKLFF
- TRBJ1-1 - TRBV27 TGTGCCAGCAGTTTATCGCCAGGGTTGCTTTTGGCTGAAGCTTTCTTT CASSLSPGLLLAEAFF
- TRBJ2-7 - TRBV7-6 TGTGCCAGCAGCCCAGGGGACGCCTACGAGCAGTACTTC CASSPGDAYEQYF
- TRBJ2-3 TRBD1 TRBV9 TGTGCCAGCAGCGTATCAGGGGGCCCATCAGATACGCAGTATTTT CASSVSGGPSDTQYF
- TRBJ1-2 - TRBV6-1 TGTGCCAGCAGTCGACTACAGGGAGGAGGGCATGGCTACACCTTC CASSRLQGGGHGYTF
- TRBJ2-3 - TRBV7-3 TGTGCCAGCAGCCCCCAGCCGACTAGCACAGATACGCAGTATTTT CASSPQPTSTDTQYF
once TRBJ2-2 - TRBV6-5 TGTGCCAGCTCTCATTGGGTGACCGGGGAGCTGTTTTTT CASSHWVTGELFF
- TRBJ2-7 TRBD2 TRBV15 TGTGCCACCAGCAGGGTGACCGGGACTAGCTCCTACGAGCAGTACTTC CATSRVTGTSSYEQYF
- TRBJ2-7 - TRBV2 TGTGCCAGCAGTGAACGGGGGCCGGGGTCTGCAGACTCCTACGAGCAGTACTTC CASSERGPGSADSYEQYF
- TRBJ1-2 - TRBV6-1 TGTGCCAGCAGTGAGATCGTTTCGGTCTATGGCTACACCTTC CASSEIVSVYGYTF
- TRBJ2-7 - TRBV11-2 TGTGCCAGCAGCTTCTCTAGCTCGACCTACGAGCAGTACTTC CASSFSSSTYEQYF
- TRBJ2-2 TRBD2 TRBV11-2 TGTGCCAGCAGCTGGACTAGCGGGATAAGCGCGAACACCGGGGAGCTGTTTTTT CASSWTSGISANTGELFF
- TRBJ2-5 - TRBV21-1 TGTGCCAGCAGCAAAGATAGGGGGAGAAAAGAGACCCAGTACTTC CASSKDRGRKETQYF
- TRBJ1-3 - TRBV5-1 TGCGCCAGCAGCTTGGCCCCAGGGAACACCATATATTTT CASSLAPGNTIYF
- TRBJ1-5 TRBD1 TRBV5-5 TGTGCCAGCAGCTTTAGTACAGGGGATTATAGCAATCAGCCCCAGCATTTT CASSFSTGDYSNQPQHF
few TRBJ1-1 TRBD1 TRBV6-1 TGTGCCAGCAGTGTTGGGGACAGGCTTCTTTTCACTGAAGCTTTCTTT CASSVGDRLLFTEAFF
- TRBJ2-1 TRBD2 TRBV11-3 TGTGCCAGCAGCTTAGCGTCAGGCCGCTTAACTAGCGGGAGAGGCATTGAGCAGTTCTTC CASSLASGRLTSGRGIEQFF
- TRBJ1-5 - TRBV4-3 TGCGCCAGCAGCCAAGATTGGGATCAGCCCCAGCATTTT CASSQDWDQPQHF
- TRBJ2-4 TRBD1 TRBV30 TGTGCCTGGACCCGACAGGGGAGAAACATTCAGTACTTC CAWTRQGRNIQYF
- TRBJ1-1 - TRBV10-3 TGTGCCATCTCCCCGGGGGGTAACACTGAAGCTTTCTTT CAISPGGNTEAFF
- TRBJ2-7 TRBD1 TRBV5-1 TGCGCCAGCAGCTTGGCTCGGACAGGGATCTACGAGCAGTACTTC CASSLARTGIYEQYF
- TRBJ2-2 - TRBV29-1 TGCAGCGTTGCCCAGGGTGGAACCGGGGAGCTGTTTTTT CSVAQGGTGELFF
- TRBJ1-1 - TRBV5-4 TGTGCCAGCAGCTCCCCAGTCCCGGGATCCACTGAAGCTTTCTTT CASSSPVPGSTEAFF
- TRBJ1-2 TRBD1 TRBV5-4 TGTGCCAGCAGCCGAACAGGGGGCCAGGGCTACACCTTC CASSRTGGQGYTF
few TRBJ1-4 - TRBV19 TGTGCCAGTAGTATAGATCGTGGGCAAGGGAATGAAAAACTGTTTTTT CASSIDRGQGNEKLFF
- TRBJ1-2 - TRBV9 TGTGCCAGCAGCGTAGTTAAGGGTAGCTACACCTTC CASSVVKGSYTF
- TRBJ2-2 - TRBV27 TGTGCCAGCAAGAAAGCGAGCACCGGGGAGCTGTTTTTT CASKKASTGELFF
- TRBJ1-1 - TRBV18 TGTGCCAGCTCTCCAGAGACGCGTGAAGCTTTCTTT CASSPETREAFF
- TRBJ1-5 - TRBV19 TGTGCCAGTAGTATCCCCGGGTTTGCAAATCAGCCCCAGCATTTT CASSIPGFANQPQHF
- TRBJ1-4 - TRBV18 TGTGCCAGCTCAGAGAAAAAGGTGGGGAAACTGTTTTTT CASSEKKVGKLFF
- TRBJ1-3 TRBD1 TRBV11-3 TGTGCCAGCAGCCTCCACTCGGACAGGACTAGCTCTGGAAACACCATATATTTT CASSLHSDRTSSGNTIYF
- TRBJ2-2 - TRBV7-6 TGTGCCAGCAGCGCGCCTGACACCGGGGAGCTGTTTTTT CASSAPDTGELFF
once TRBJ2-3 TRBD2 TRBV5-1 TGCGCCAGCAGCCAGGGACTAGCGGAGGCAGATACGCAGTATTTT CASSQGLAEADTQYF
- TRBJ2-7 TRBD1 TRBV2 TGTGCCAGCAGGGAGGGGACAGGGAACTACGAGCAGTACTTC CASREGTGNYEQYF
- TRBJ2-1 TRBD2 TRBV19 TGTGCCAGTAGTCCCAGACTAGCGGACCTCTACAATGAGCAGTTCTTC CASSPRLADLYNEQFF
- TRBJ1-1 TRBD1 TRBV19 TGTGCCAGTACTGGACAGGGAGGTACTGAAGCTTTCTTT CASTGQGGTEAFF
once TRBJ2-3 TRBD1 TRBV10-3 TGTGCCATCAGTGAGCTGGGACAGGGGGCAACAGATACGCAGTATTTT CAISELGQGATDTQYF
- TRBJ1-2 - TRBV15 TGTGCCACCAGCAGAGGTGGTGTCGAATATGGCTACACCTTC CATSRGGVEYGYTF
- TRBJ2-7 TRBD1 TRBV29-1 TGCAGCGCGGGACAGGGGAGGTACGAGCAGTACTTC CSAGQGRYEQYF
few TRBJ2-1 - TRBV7-6 TGTGCCAGCAGCCTACGGGGGCAGAGGAGGGAGCAGTTCTTC CASSLRGQRREQFF
- TRBJ2-7 TRBD2 TRBV5-5 TGTGCCAGCAGTCTGGGAGGGTCAAGCTCCTACGAGCAGTACTTC CASSLGGSSSYEQYF
- TRBJ2-2 TRBD2 TRBV28 TGTGCCAGCAGCCAGGACAGTTCAATAGCGGGATGGAACACCGGGGAGCTGTTTTTT CASSQDSSIAGWNTGELFF